These 9 T cell receptor beta chains were sequenced from one sample in a study of Ad26.COV2.S vaccination and SARS-CoV-2 variants. Method: immunoSEQ multiplex PCR; TCRdb's copy keeps in-frame clones and lacks some. The table lists around 310,000 clones, roughly 90% of them singletons. Treatment noted: around 19 received Ad26.COV2.S at low or high dose, single or two shots; about 5 received placebo; per-sample allocation not given. Following the first vaccine or placebo injection, samples were taken on day 63. The sequences come from peripheral blood, collected in a trial of Ad26.COV2.S vaccine versus placebo. These receptors came from a person aged 18 to 65 who received the Ad26.COV2.S COVID-19 vaccine or a placebo.

The V call is TRBV19, the J call TRBJ1-2; D gene unclear. Trimming removed 8 bases from V and 7 bases from J, with 5 bases in between. Germline assignment: CDR1 LNHDA and CDR2 SQIVND (reference sequence). The CDR3 consists of 9 residues. CDR3 sequence: CASCCGYTF. CDR3 DNA sequence: TGTGCCAGTTGTTGTGGCTACACCTTC.

This clone was seen only once. The CDR3 reads CSVVGQPSYGYTF. In DNA form, the CDR3 reads TGCAGCGTTGTCGGACAGCCTTCGTATGGCTACACCTTC. V and J are TRBV29-1 and TRBJ1-2, with D possibly matching TRBD1 (6 bases). The germline gives CDR1 SQVTM, CDR2 ANQGSEA. Trimming pared 4 bases from V and 5 bases from J, leaving 14 bases between. CDR3 size: 13 residues.

The V gene is TRBV12-3 or TRBV12-4, the J gene TRBJ1-5, with D tentatively TRBD1 (6 bases). The CDR3 has 13 amino acids. The V gene lost 7 bases and the J gene lost 8 bases, with 15 bases spanning the gap. CDR3 region: CASTFYRGEPQHF. The CDR3 DNA is TGTGCCAGCACCTTTTATAGGGGGGAGCCCCAGCATTTT.

This chain uses TRBV15 with TRBJ2-3, with D perhaps matching TRBD2 (5 bases). This CDR3 spans 16 amino acids. V lost 2 bases to trimming and J lost 2 bases, with 14 bases between them. Per germline, CDR1 LNHNV and CDR2 YYDKDF (reference sequence). CDR3 DNA: TGTGCCACCAGCAGAAGGACTGCCTCGGTCACAGATACGCAGTATTTT. Protein sequence: CATSRRTASVTDTQYF.

CDR3 DNA sequence: TGTGCCAGCAGATGGACCGCCATATCTAGCACAGATACGCAGTATTTT. Its protein product is CASRWTAISSTDTQYF. V gene TRBV2 combines with J gene TRBJ2-3, with D unresolved. V dropped 6 bases and J dropped 0 bases, with 16 bases sitting between them. This CDR3 has 16 residues. Germline CDR1 SNHLY, CDR2 FYNNEI.

The chain uses TRBV11-3 and TRBJ2-7, with D hard to call. Trimming left V 4 bases short and J 0 bases short, with 10 bases between. The germline gives CDR1 SGHNT, CDR2 YENEEA. The CDR3 length is 14 residues. The CDR3 sequence is CASSSHSGSYEQYF. The CDR3 DNA sequence: TGTGCCAGCAGCTCTCACTCAGGCTCCTACGAGCAGTACTTC.

The chain combines TRBV7-2 with TRBJ2-7; D gene unclear. The germline V and J ends were trimmed by 3 bases and 1 base, with 7 bases remaining between them. Germline CDR1 SGHTA, CDR2 FQGNSA. CDR3 length equals 13 residues. The CDR3, as DNA: TGTGCCAGCAGCTTTGGGCCATCCTACGAGCAGTACTTC. This sequence encodes CASSFGPSYEQYF.

J is TRBJ1-2 and V is TRBV5-4; TRBD1 matches at 10 bases. V lost 4 bases to trimming and J lost 8 bases; unmatched junction nucleotides: 11. Germline CDR1 reads SGHNT; CDR2 reads YYREEE (reference sequence). This CDR3 has 15 amino acids. The CDR3 loop reads CASSLPGQGIGGYTF. CDR3 DNA sequence: TGTGCCAGCAGCCTGCCGGGACAGGGGATCGGAGGCTACACCTTC.

V usage is TRBV3-1 (or the pseudogene TRBV3-2) and J usage is TRBJ1-1, with D tentatively TRBD1 (5 bases). CDR1 LGHDT and CDR2 YNNKEL come from the germline V gene (reference sequence). V was pared by 4 bases and J by 6 bases, with 18 bases between. The CDR3 has 15 amino acids. Here the CDR3 reads CASSLGHGPPSEAFF. The CDR3 DNA sequence: TGTGCCAGCAGCCTCGGACATGGCCCCCCTTCTGAAGCTTTCTTT.